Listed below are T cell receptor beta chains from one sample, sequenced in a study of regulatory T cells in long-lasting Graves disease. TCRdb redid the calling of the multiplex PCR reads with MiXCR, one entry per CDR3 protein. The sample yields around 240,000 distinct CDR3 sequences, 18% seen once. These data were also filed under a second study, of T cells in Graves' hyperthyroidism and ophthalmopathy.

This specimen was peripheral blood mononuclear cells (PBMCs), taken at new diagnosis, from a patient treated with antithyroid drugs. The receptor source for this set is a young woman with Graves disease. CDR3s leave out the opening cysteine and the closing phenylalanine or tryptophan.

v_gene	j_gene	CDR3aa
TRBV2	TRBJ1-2	ASSLEGIDYGYT
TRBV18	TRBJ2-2	ATSPDRYNTGELF
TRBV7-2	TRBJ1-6	ASSLAGGVGSPLH
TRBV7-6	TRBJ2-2	ASSSSGGQVNTGELF
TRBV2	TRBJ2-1	ASRPGLAVYNEQF
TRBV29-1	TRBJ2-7	SVGTGDHYEQY
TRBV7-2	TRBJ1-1	ASSLFGTVGARTEAF
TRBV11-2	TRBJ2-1	ASSLAPGGEQF
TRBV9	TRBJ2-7	ASSVGTSGAYEQY
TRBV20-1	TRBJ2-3	SASGGGTDTQY
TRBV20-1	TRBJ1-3	SATMGSSGNTIY
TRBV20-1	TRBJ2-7	SAIPGDRGYEQY
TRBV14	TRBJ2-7	ASSLEAGYEQY
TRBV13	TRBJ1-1	ASSFGRDDTEAF
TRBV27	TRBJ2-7	ASRTTEGRPYEQY
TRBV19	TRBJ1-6	ATHPGSSYNSPLH
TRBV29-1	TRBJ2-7	SVIEPSYEQY
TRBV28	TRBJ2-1	ASSLSGQGFNEQF